The 6 T cell receptor beta chains below were found in one sample sequenced in a study of T cells after yellow fever vaccination. TCRdb reprocessed the 5' RACE reads with MiXCR, giving one entry per CDR3 protein. The table lists around 100,000 distinct CDR3 sequences, 5.8% of them singletons. Sequenced here: CD8+ T cells sorted from PBMCs, sampled 10 days after the yellow fever booster vaccination. Receptor source: a man between 18 and 35 years old who received the YFV17D yellow fever vaccine.

This chain connects TRBV4-3 to TRBJ2-6; TRBD2 matches 11 bases. Germline lookup yields CDR1 LGHNA and CDR2 YSLEER. With 1 base clipped from V and 1 base from J, the junction kept 0 bases outside the gene matches. The CDR3 is 17 amino acids. CDR3 bases: TGCGCCAGCAGCCAAGTAGCGGGGGGGTCTGGGGCCAACGTCCTGACTTTC. It encodes CASSQVAGGSGANVLTF.

CDR3: CSARSPAGGIYEQFF. The CDR3 DNA is TGCAGTGCTAGATCCCCAGCGGGGGGGATCTATGAGCAGTTCTTC. The rearrangement uses TRBV20-1 and TRBJ2-1; TRBD2 agrees at 10 bases. The CDR3 is 15 amino acids. The ends lost 2 bases at V and 8 bases at J; junction bases unmatched: 9. Germline CDR1 is DFQATT and CDR2 is SNEGSKA (reference sequence).

J is TRBJ2-1 and V is TRBV6-2 or TRBV6-3, with 10 bases identical to TRBD2. There are 15 residues in the CDR3. From germline, CDR1 is MNHEY and CDR2 SVGEGT. Trimming took 0 bases from V and 6 from J; bases not matched to a gene: 2. The CDR3 region has the DNA TGTGCCAGCAGTTACTCTTCTAGCGGGGGCAATGAGCAGTTCTTC. It encodes CASSYSSSGGNEQFF.

Ten or more counts support this clonotype. V gene TRBV6-6 combines with J gene TRBJ2-3; 8 bases are shared with TRBD2. The ends lost 0 bases at V and 3 bases at J; junction bases unmatched: 2. The CDR3 sequence is 15 residues long. Germline CDR1 MNHNY, CDR2 SVGAGI (reference sequence). The CDR3 reads CASSYSLAATDTQYF. Here the CDR3 DNA reads TGTGCCAGCAGTTACTCACTAGCGGCTACAGATACGCAGTATTTT.

This chain links TRBV12-3 or TRBV12-4 with TRBJ2-2; no reliable D call. This CDR3 has 11 amino acids. V gave up 7 bases and J gave up 3 bases, with 3 bases separating them. The CDR3 DNA reads as TGTGCCAGCACCCACACCGGGGAGCTGTTTTTT. As protein: CASTHTGELFF.

This clonotype was picked up a small number of times. This rearrangement joins TRBV20-1 to TRBJ2-5; TRBD2 matches at 8 bases. Germline V CDR1 and CDR2: DFQATT, SNEGSKA (reference sequence). This CDR3 spans 16 amino acids. V gave up 0 bases and J gave up 4 bases; unmatched junction bases: 10. CDR3 residues: CSARDLRAGETETQYF. The CDR3 DNA reads TGCAGTGCTAGAGATTTGCGAGCGGGGGAGACAGAGACCCAGTACTTC.